One and the same sample provided the 22 T cell receptor beta chains below, sequenced in a study of human versus mouse CDR3 diversity and MHC coevolution. TCRdb's copy holds only in-frame clones and misses some; the assay was immunoSEQ multiplex PCR. The repertoire holds 86,000 or so clones, with 93% as singletons. Sequencing was carried out using naive CD4+ T cells from blood. Indicated subset: CD45RO-negative CD62L-positive naive CD4 T cells. Receptors were obtained from a person aged 25 to 69 in good health.

CDR3 sequence (DNA): TGTGCCAGCACCGACAGGGGTAGTCAGCCCCAGCATTTT. Protein sequence: CASTDRGSQPQHF. The chain recombines TRBV6-5 with TRBJ1-5, with TRBD1 identical over 8 bases. The CDR3 extends over 13 amino acids. CDR1 and CDR2 (germline): MNHEY, SVGAGI. After removal of 7 bases from V and 6 bases from J, the junction contained 5 bases not matched to a gene.

This chain uses TRBV19 with TRBJ2-1; 11 nucleotides line up with TRBD2. Trimming took 9 bases from V and 7 from J; bases not matched to a gene: 14. This CDR3 contains 16 residues. Germline CDR1 is LNHDA and CDR2 is SQIVND (reference sequence). The CDR3 here is CASTAVLAGVGNEQFF. The CDR3 bases are TGTGCCAGCACGGCAGTACTAGCGGGGGTGGGGAATGAGCAGTTCTTC.

The genes are TRBV27 and TRBJ2-3; D possibly corresponds to TRBD2 (6 bases). This CDR3 is built from 15 residues. Germline V CDR1 and CDR2: MNHEY, SMNVEV (reference sequence). V lost 6 bases to trimming and J lost 2 bases, with 15 bases between them. The CDR3 sequence is CASSPGRGNTDTQYF. CDR3 nucleotides: TGTGCCAGCAGCCCCGGCCGCGGGAACACAGATACGCAGTATTTT.

This chain links TRBV11-2 with TRBJ2-1; 8 bases are shared with TRBD1. Germline lookup yields CDR1 SGHAT and CDR2 FQNNGV. The CDR3 extends over 15 amino acids. With 1 base clipped from V and 6 bases from J, the junction kept 5 bases outside the gene matches. The CDR3 bases are TGTGCCAGCAGCTTAGTCCGGACAGGGCCCAATGAGCAGTTCTTC. Its translation is CASSLVRTGPNEQFF.

The chain is built from TRBV18 and TRBJ1-6; D is uncertain. V dropped 0 bases and J dropped 3 bases, with 12 bases sitting between them. The CDR3 covers 17 residues. Per germline, CDR1 KGHSH and CDR2 LQKENI. The CDR3 region has the DNA TGTGCCAGCTCACCACCTTACCGGAGCAGCTATAATTCACCCCTCCACTTT. This gives the protein CASSPPYRSSYNSPLHF.

CDR3 in DNA: TGTGCCTGGAGTGTCGGGGGGGACGGGGAAAAACTGTTTTTT. Translated: CAWSVGGDGEKLFF. This chain uses TRBV30 with TRBJ1-4, with D possibly TRBD1 on 5 matching bases. Trimming took 0 bases from V and 8 from J, leaving 13 bases between them. The CDR3 extends over 14 amino acids. The V gene's germline CDR1 is GTSNPN and CDR2 SVGIG (reference sequence).

The V gene is TRBV19, the J gene TRBJ1-2; no reliable D call. Germline assignment: CDR1 LNHDA and CDR2 SQIVND (reference sequence). CDR3 length equals 11 residues. Trimming took 3 bases from V and 11 from J, leaving 10 bases between them. CDR3 sequence (DNA): TGTGCCAGTAGTATGAGGGTGCGGTACACCTTC. Translating gives CASSMRVRYTF.

This rearrangement joins TRBV7-9 to TRBJ1-2; D is perhaps TRBD1 (6 bases). CDR3 length: 14 residues. Germline V CDR1 and CDR2: SEHNR, FQNEAQ (reference sequence). Trimming left V 5 bases short and J 4 bases short, with 14 bases between. The CDR3 is CASSPPQGIYGYTF. CDR3 bases: TGTGCCAGCAGCCCTCCTCAGGGGATCTATGGCTACACCTTC.

The chain joins TRBV4-1 to TRBJ2-5, with TRBD2 matching over 7 bases. The J call may be wrong; the DNA end is better matched by TRBJ2-7. This CDR3 contains 14 residues. The germline V gene encodes CDR1 MGHRA and CDR2 YSYEKL. The CDR3 here is CASSQARRGDEQYF. The CDR3 bases are TGCGCCAGCAGCCAAGCCCGACGGGGGGACGAGCAGTACTTC.

The chain's CDR3 is CASSPSGGARGNEQFF. CDR3 in DNA: TGCGCCAGCAGCCCATCCGGGGGGGCAAGGGGGAATGAGCAGTTCTTC. The rearrangement links TRBV5-1 to TRBJ2-1; 8 positions match TRBD2. Germline V gene data show CDR1 as SGHRS and CDR2 as YFSETQ. With V trimmed by 4 bases and J by 7 bases, 13 bases remained unmatched. This CDR3 has 16 residues.

This sequence joins TRBV11-3 and TRBJ2-1; 9 nucleotides line up with TRBD2. The germline CDR1 and CDR2 sequences are SGHNT and YENEEA. Trimming at V came to 1 base and at J to 4 bases, leaving 11 bases not matched to a gene. CDR3 length: 18 amino acids. The chain's CDR3 is CASSLGDRLAETYNEQFF. DNA for the CDR3: TGTGCCAGCAGCTTAGGGGATCGACTAGCGGAGACATACAATGAGCAGTTCTTC.

The chain couples TRBV19 to TRBJ2-7, with 7 positions matching TRBD1. The CDR3 runs 15 residues. With 2 bases clipped from V and 0 bases from J, the junction kept 4 bases outside the gene matches. Germline assignment: CDR1 LNHDA and CDR2 SQIVND (reference sequence). The CDR3 DNA sequence: TGTGCCAGTAGTATATATCCAGGGGGCTCCTACGAGCAGTACTTC. Its translation: CASSIYPGGSYEQYF.

The rearrangement links TRBV5-1 to TRBJ2-2; TRBD2 matches 11 bases. This CDR3 has 16 residues. V lost 4 bases and J lost 2; bases outside the gene matches: 4. Germline lookup yields CDR1 SGHRS and CDR2 YFSETQ. CDR3 DNA sequence: TGCGCCAGCAGCCCACTAGCGGGGGACAACACCGGGGAGCTGTTTTTT. As protein: CASSPLAGDNTGELFF.

The chain employs TRBV5-4 and TRBJ1-2; D is perhaps TRBD1 (6 bases). The CDR3 has 16 amino acids. V was clipped by 2 bases and J by 0 bases, with 14 bases between them. CDR1 and CDR2 from the germline V gene are SGHNT and YYREEE (reference sequence). CDR3 nucleotide sequence: TGTGCCAGCAGCTTCCAGCAAGGGGGTCCTAACTATGGCTACACCTTC. Translation gives CASSFQQGGPNYGYTF.

The gene calls are TRBV6-1 and TRBJ1-1; unclear D gene. Germline CDR1 MNHNS, CDR2 SASEGT. CDR3 length equals 11 residues. Trimming took off 8 bases at V and 6 bases at J, with 10 bases between the two ends. The CDR3 DNA sequence: TGTGCCAGCCTTGAGCTCTCTGAAGCTTTCTTT. Translation: CASLELSEAFF.

This chain joins TRBV4-2 and TRBJ1-1; D remains ambiguous. Germline V lookup: CDR1 LGHNA, CDR2 YNFKEQ. The CDR3 extends over 14 amino acids. V lost 0 bases, J lost 1 base, and 6 bases lay in between. The chain's CDR3 is CASSQDTANTEAFF. The CDR3 coding sequence is TGTGCCAGCAGCCAAGATACAGCGAACACTGAAGCTTTCTTT.

The V gene is TRBV15, the J gene TRBJ2-7; TRBD1 might be the D (5 bases). The germline CDR1 and CDR2 sequences are LNHNV and YYDKDF (reference sequence). V was pared by 0 bases and J by 5 bases, with 11 bases between. The CDR3 length is 14 residues. The CDR3 bases are TGTGCCACCAGCAGAGAGGGGCCCCTCGACGAGCAGTACTTC. This encodes CATSREGPLDEQYF. Together with reference TRBV15 and TRBJ2-7, the CDR3 gives the full variable domain: DAMVIQNPRYQVTQFGKPVTLSCSQTLNHNVMYWYQQKSSQAPKLLFHYYDKDFNNEADTPDNFQSRRPNTSFCFLDIRSPGLGDTAMYLCATSREGPLDEQYFGPGTRLTVT.

The rearrangement uses TRBV11-2 and TRBJ1-4; no reliable D call. CDR3 length: 14 amino acids. Germline CDR1 is SGHAT and CDR2 is FQNNGV. With 3 bases removed from V and 6 bases from J, the gap between germline ends came to 11 bases. CDR3 sequence reads: CASSLGLADEKLFF. The DNA of the CDR3 is TGTGCCAGCAGCTTGGGTCTGGCGGATGAAAAACTGTTTTTT.

J is TRBJ2-2 and V is TRBV5-4; maybe TRBD1 (7 bases). Germline V gives CDR1 SGHNT, CDR2 YYREEE (reference sequence). V gave up 1 base and J gave up 3 bases, with 16 bases separating them. The CDR3 is 17 residues long. DNA for the CDR3: TGTGCCAGCAGCTTGTGGAGGGGGCGGTTAGACACCGGGGAGCTGTTTTTT. As protein: CASSLWRGRLDTGELFF.

This rearrangement joins TRBV29-1 to TRBJ2-1; TRBD2 aligns across 7 bases. CDR1 is SQVTM, CDR2 ANQGSEA, per germline. The CDR3 runs 11 residues. V shed 3 bases and J 12 bases; nucleotides not matched to a gene: 5. CDR3 nucleotides: TGCAGCGTTGATCGGGGGGTGGCGCAGTTCTTC. Translation: CSVDRGVAQFF.

The gene calls are TRBV7-6 and TRBJ2-3, with 7 bases matching TRBD1. There are 14 residues in the CDR3. V lost 5 bases and J lost 2; bases outside the gene matches: 4. Germline V gene data show CDR1 as SGHVS and CDR2 as FNYEAQ. In nucleotides, the CDR3 is TGTGCCAGCAGCAGAGACAGGGCCACAGATACGCAGTATTTT. As protein: CASSRDRATDTQYF.

J is TRBJ2-7 and V is TRBV18; 9 bases are shared with TRBD1. With 6 bases clipped from V and 5 bases from J, the junction kept 5 bases outside the gene matches. The CDR3 covers 13 residues. The V gene's germline CDR1 is KGHSH and CDR2 LQKENI. Here the CDR3 DNA reads TGTGCCAGCTCGCCCGGGACAGGGAACGAGCAGTACTTC. It is translated as CASSPGTGNEQYF. Looking up the rest from reference TRBV18 and TRBJ2-7 gives the full variable domain: NAGVMQNPRHLVRRRGQEARLRCSPMKGHSHVYWYRQLPEEGLKFMVYLQKENIIDESGMPKERFSAEFPKEGPSILRIQQVVRGDSAAYFCASSPGTGNEQYFGPGTRLTVT.